This record concerns one T cell receptor (beta chain) sequence. The data stem from a study of blood T cell repertoires in COVID-19. The wider study: From T cells, B-cell-depleted T cells, or PBMCs came the material, which was cDNA or gDNA.

Per the authors' pipeline: Quantification of nucleated cells was approximated via reference gene primer amplification. Only in-frame clones appear in the TCRdb table, and some are missing; sequencing was by immunoSEQ multiplex PCR. The D gene and trimming were derived from the DNA, and the V and J assignments and clone size from that table. The sample has about 270,000 clones, around 89% seen once. The source is a woman aged 25 to 39 with acute COVID-19. Sequenced input: PBMCs or T cells enriched from blood (not recorded which).

The CDR3 reads CASSQVSRGTYEQYF. The CDR3 region has the DNA TGTGCCAGCAGCCAAGTTTCGCGGGGGACCTACGAGCAGTACTTC. This chain connects TRBV3-1 (or the pseudogene TRBV3-2) to TRBJ2-7; 7 bases line up with TRBD2. This CDR3 spans 15 amino acids. Looked up from germline, CDR1 is LGHDT and CDR2 is YNNKEL (reference sequence). V gave up 1 base and J gave up 2 bases; unmatched junction bases: 5.